The rows below give T cell receptor beta chains drawn from one sample of a study of T-cell memory formation after mild COVID-19. MiXCR, run by TCRdb on the 5' RACE reads, gives a single entry per CDR3 protein. The profile shows 250,000 to 400,000 distinct CDR3 sequences, roughly 13% of them singletons. Sequencing used PBMCs or a T cell subset sorted from them (not recorded which). These receptors all come from a man aged 18 to 30 who had mild COVID-19 (a few samples of this study predate the infection). Cell type and time point are not known. The CDR3 runs from the conserved cysteine through the conserved F or W. D genes are given only for firm matches. The size field is filled for only some rows; it gives once, few, many or a size class.

>TRBD1|TRBV4-2|many|TRBJ2-7
TGTGCCAGCAGCCAAGAGGGGGACAGTCCCATTTACTACGAGCAGTACTTC
CASSQEGDSPIYYEQYF
>.|TRBV5-4|many|TRBJ2-7
TGTGCCAGCAGCTTAGAGAACCGCTTTGGCGAGCAGTACTTC
CASSLENRFGEQYF
>.|TRBV7-6|.|TRBJ2-1
TGTGCCAGCAGCCGTTACAGGGTAAATGAGCAGTTCTTC
CASSRYRVNEQFF
>.|TRBV6-2/TRBV6-3|many|TRBJ2-5
TGTGCCAGCAGCACCCCCCGGGAGCAAGAGACCCAGTACTTC
CASSTPREQETQYF
>.|TRBV27|.|TRBJ2-5
TGTGCCAGCAGGGGGAGCCTCTCGGAGACCCAGTACTTC
CASRGSLSETQYF
>.|TRBV5-1|few|TRBJ2-1
TGCGCCAGCAGCCCGACACCAAGCTCCTACAATGAGCAGTTCTTC
CASSPTPSSYNEQFF
>.|TRBV21-1|many|TRBJ1-1
TGTGCCAGCAGCAAAGTGGAAGGGACAGGGCGCACTGAAGCTTTCTTT
CASSKVEGTGRTEAFF
>.|TRBV25-1|medium-sized|TRBJ1-6
TGTGCCAGCAGTGAATCCGTCACCCTCCACTTT
CASSESVTLHF
>.|TRBV4-3|many|TRBJ1-3
TGCGCCAGCAGCCAAGATGTCGTCCGAGGTGGAAACACCATATATTTT
CASSQDVVRGGNTIYF
>TRBD2|TRBV11-2|few|TRBJ2-1
TGTGCCAGCAGCTCCGGACTAGCGGGGGGGCGTGAGCAGTTCTTC
CASSSGLAGGREQFF
>.|TRBV6-5|few|TRBJ2-4
TGTGCCAGCAGGGCCAGGACAGGACTAGGCAAAAACATTCAGTACTTC
CASRARTGLGKNIQYF
>TRBD1|TRBV15|few|TRBJ2-5
TGTGCCACCAGCAGGGATTCGACAGGGGAGACCCAGTACTTC
CATSRDSTGETQYF
>.|TRBV6-4|many|TRBJ2-2
TGTGCCAGCAGTGAGGCGAACACCGGGGAGCTGTTTTTT
CASSEANTGELFF
>.|TRBV7-2|few|TRBJ2-7
TGTGCCAGCAGCTTAGTCGGCGCGGAATCCTCCTACGAGCAGTACTTC
CASSLVGAESSYEQYF
>.|TRBV27|few|TRBJ2-3
TGTGCCAGCAGTTTAGCGGGGGCCCAGAATACGCAGTATTTT
CASSLAGAQNTQYF
>TRBD2|TRBV10-3|.|TRBJ2-5
TGTGCCATCAGCGCCGTATTTATGGGCGGGGGAACCCAAGAGACCCAGTACTTC
CAISAVFMGGGTQETQYF
>.|TRBV6-5|.|TRBJ2-7
TGTGCCAGCAGGATACAGGGTGGGTCCTACGAGCAGTACTTC
CASRIQGGSYEQYF
>.|TRBV19|.|TRBJ1-6
TGTGCCAGTAGTCCTCAGGGGTGGGATAATTCACCCCTCCACTTT
CASSPQGWDNSPLHF
>.|TRBV11-3|.|TRBJ2-1
TGTGCCAGCAGCAAGAGGCAGGGCAGTGTATTTGATGAGCAGTTCTTC
CASSKRQGSVFDEQFF
>.|TRBV4-2|few|TRBJ1-3
TGTGCCAGCAGCGCTAGGTACTCTGGAAACACCATATATTTT
CASSARYSGNTIYF
>TRBD2|TRBV24-1|few|TRBJ2-2
TGTGCCACCAGGGGACTAGCCAACACCGGGGAGCTGTTTTTT
CATRGLANTGELFF
>.|TRBV5-4|.|TRBJ1-1
TGTGCCAGCAGCCCCGGTGGGGCAGAAGCTTTCTTT
CASSPGGAEAFF
>.|TRBV4-3|.|TRBJ2-3
TGCGCCAGCAGCCAAGTTTGGGGTGGGGATACGCAGTATTTT
CASSQVWGGDTQYF
>.|TRBV20-1|.|TRBJ2-5
TGCAGAGTCCGGGGCGGAAGGGAGACCCAGTACTTC
CRVRGGRETQYF
>.|TRBV7-2|few|TRBJ1-1
TGTGCCAGCAGCTTAGTTGGACCGAACACTGAAGCTTTCTTT
CASSLVGPNTEAFF
>.|TRBV5-1|few|TRBJ1-6
TGCGCCAGCAGCTTGATGGGGGGCGCGTCACCCCTCCACTTT
CASSLMGGASPLHF
>.|TRBV7-2|many|TRBJ2-1
TGTGCCAGCAGCCCCAGCCGGGGGTCCCTCTCGCAGTTCTTC
CASSPSRGSLSQFF
>.|TRBV6-5|.|TRBJ2-3
TGTGCCAGCAGTTACCCGACAATTGGGGGTATAGCAGATACGCAGTATTTT
CASSYPTIGGIADTQYF
>TRBD1|TRBV7-9|few|TRBJ1-2
TGTGCCAGCTCCACCCGACAGGGGGAAAGCTACACCTTC
CASSTRQGESYTF
>.|TRBV7-7|few|TRBJ2-2
TGTGCCAGCAGCCCCCACCCGGGACCGAACACCGGGGAGCTGTTTTTT
CASSPHPGPNTGELFF
>.|TRBV19|.|TRBJ1-1
TGTGCCAGTAGTATACAGAGGAACACTGAAGCTTTCTTT
CASSIQRNTEAFF
>.|TRBV9|.|TRBJ2-1
TGTGCCAGCAGCGTTAATCACTACAATGAGCAGTTCTTC
CASSVNHYNEQFF
>.|TRBV6-5|.|TRBJ2-1
TGTGCCAGCAGATCCACCGGGACTTTATACAATGAGCAGTTCTTC
CASRSTGTLYNEQFF
>.|TRBV4-2|many|TRBJ1-1
TGTGCCAGCACCGACTGGGGGGCTGAAGCTTTCTTT
CASTDWGAEAFF
>TRBD1|TRBV12-3/TRBV12-4|.|TRBJ1-1
TGTGCCAGCACTTCGGCAGGGGGCCTCACTGAAGCTTTCTTT
CASTSAGGLTEAFF
>.|TRBV6-5|.|TRBJ2-5
TGTGCCAGCAGGCTTAGCCGAAGGGAACAAGAGACCCAGTACTTC
CASRLSRREQETQYF
>TRBD1|TRBV12-3/TRBV12-4|.|TRBJ1-4
TGTGCCAGCAGACTACCGGACAGGAATGAAAAACTGTTTTTT
CASRLPDRNEKLFF
>.|TRBV2|.|TRBJ2-5
TGTGCCAGCGCCGCCCTCGGCAGGGGGAGGAGAGAGACCCAGTACTTC
CASAALGRGRRETQYF